The 17 T cell receptor beta chains below come from one sample, sequenced in a study of control samples from healthy donors and cancer patients. Libraries were prepared by immunoSEQ multiplex PCR; TCRdb keeps only in-frame clonotypes and omits some of them. The sample consists of around 100,000 clones, more than 85% of them appearing once. The sample comprised blood. The receptors stem from a woman between 45 and 60 years old in good health.

The V and J genes are TRBV18 and TRBJ1-5, with D unclear. Trimming removed 4 bases from V and 1 base from J, with 11 bases in between. This CDR3 has 15 residues. Looked up from germline, CDR1 is KGHSH and CDR2 is LQKENI. The CDR3 sequence: CASSQGSSSNQPQHF. The CDR3 bases are TGTGCCAGCTCACAAGGGTCTTCCAGCAATCAGCCCCAGCATTTT.

The genes are TRBV6-5 and TRBJ2-3; D is ambiguous. The ends were cut back, 3 bases at V and 2 bases at J, with 6 bases in the middle. The CDR3 runs 13 residues. Germline V gene sequence: CDR1 MNHEY, CDR2 SVGAGI. CDR3 loop: CASSYTDTDTQYF. The CDR3 DNA is TGTGCCAGCAGTTATACAGACACAGATACGCAGTATTTT.

V and J are TRBV19 and TRBJ2-5; TRBD1 matches 11 bases. The CDR3 has 17 residues. V shed 2 bases and J 1 base; nucleotides not matched to a gene: 6. CDR1 is LNHDA and CDR2 is SQIVND in the germline V gene (reference sequence). CDR3 region: CASSIFGQGASQETQYF. The CDR3 DNA reads as TGTGCCAGTAGTATATTTGGACAGGGGGCTTCCCAAGAGACCCAGTACTTC.

The rearrangement uses TRBV27 and TRBJ2-1, with D tentatively TRBD2 (6 bases). From germline, CDR1 is MNHEY and CDR2 SMNVEV (reference sequence). CDR3 length: 16 residues. Trimming took 0 bases from V and 7 from J, leaving 16 bases between them. The chain's CDR3 is CASSLSPRTGVNEQFF. The CDR3 bases are TGTGCCAGCAGTTTATCCCCAAGGACGGGAGTTAATGAGCAGTTCTTC.

The chain combines TRBV3-1 (or the pseudogene TRBV3-2) with TRBJ2-1; tentatively, D is TRBD1 (5 bases). This CDR3 has 15 amino acids. The germline V gene has CDR1 LGHDT and CDR2 YNNKEL (reference sequence). V lost 8 bases, J lost 9 bases, and 23 bases lay in between. This chain's CDR3 is CASGSRSQDKVEQFF. CDR3 nucleotides: TGTGCCAGCGGGTCCCGGAGTCAGGACAAAGTTGAGCAGTTCTTC.

The chain links TRBV10-3 to TRBJ1-6; D ambiguous. The CDR3 consists of 13 residues. Germline-derived CDR1 and CDR2 are ENHRY and SYGVKD. Trimming shortened V by 0 bases and J by 9 bases, and 6 bases separated the two germline ends. CDR3 residues: CAISESGGSPLHF. CDR3 in DNA: TGTGCCATCAGTGAGTCTGGTGGTTCACCCCTCCACTTT.

This chain uses TRBV9 with TRBJ1-5; D unclear. Germline loops: CDR1 SGDLS, CDR2 YYNGEE. This CDR3 has 15 residues. V lost 0 bases and J lost 7, with 14 bases in between. The CDR3, as DNA: TGTGCCAGCAGCGTAGGTAGTAATCAAGCCCAGCCCCAGCATTTT. This gives the protein CASSVGSNQAQPQHF.

The CDR3 loop reads CASSQDEGTYEQYF. CDR3 in DNA: TGTGCCAGCAGCCAAGACGAAGGAACCTACGAGCAGTACTTC. The V and J genes are TRBV3-1 (or the pseudogene TRBV3-2) and TRBJ2-7; D is ambiguous. V gave up 0 bases and J gave up 2 bases, with 8 bases separating them. The CDR3 totals 14 residues. Germline CDR1 reads LGHDT; CDR2 reads YNNKEL (reference sequence).

The CDR3 here is CASSLVGPWNNQPQHF. The CDR3 nucleotides are TGCGCCAGCAGCTTGGTTGGCCCCTGGAACAATCAGCCCCAGCATTTT. The J gene is TRBJ1-5, the V gene TRBV5-1, with D unclear. This CDR3 comprises 16 residues. The V gene's germline CDR1 is SGHRS and CDR2 YFSETQ. The V end was cut by 0 bases, the J end by 3 bases, with 13 bases between.

V and J are TRBV21-1 and TRBJ2-7; TRBD2 is the table's D call and was not checked against the DNA. TRBV21-1 is given as a pseudogene. The CDR3 length is 20 residues. The DNA for the CDR3 is TGTGCCAGCAGCAAATCAGGTTGGGCCGGGACGGCGGGAACCGAGCACGAGCAGTACGTC. Translated, it gives CASSKSGWAGTAGTEHEQYV.

CDR3 in DNA: TGTGCCAGCAGCGTAGATAGCGGGAGGGTCGGGGCCAACGTCCTGACTTTC. As protein: CASSVDSGRVGANVLTF. The chain joins TRBV9 to TRBJ2-6; 11 bases are a match to TRBD2. Germline values: CDR1 SGDLS, CDR2 YYNGEE. V was pared by 0 bases and J by 4 bases, with 3 bases of the junction left unmatched. The CDR3 extends over 17 amino acids.

CDR3 in amino acids: CASSPTPVETQYF. The CDR3 region has the DNA TGTGCCAGCAGTCCGACACCGGTCGAGACCCAGTACTTC. The genes are TRBV12-3 or TRBV12-4 and TRBJ2-5; D remains ambiguous. The CDR3 extends over 13 amino acids. The V gene lost 5 bases and the J gene lost 5 bases, with 12 bases spanning the gap.

V is TRBV27 and J is TRBJ1-2, with TRBD1 matching over 7 bases. In germline, CDR1 is MNHEY, CDR2 SMNVEV (reference sequence). The length of the CDR3 is 13 residues. V trimming: 5 bases; J trimming: 2 bases; junction bases outside the gene matches: 2. DNA of the CDR3: TGTGCCAGCAGTCTACAGGGGAACTATGGCTACACCTTC. Amino acids: CASSLQGNYGYTF.

This chain connects TRBV27 to TRBJ2-7; 7 bases are a match to TRBD2. J was trimmed by 5 bases and V by 11 bases; bases with no gene match: 6. CDR1 is MNHEY, CDR2 SMNVEV, per germline (reference sequence). The CDR3 is 11 amino acids. In DNA form, the CDR3 reads TGTGCCTGGGGGGGTAGGAACGAGCAGTACGTC. This sequence encodes CAWGGRNEQYV.

The chain uses TRBV7-2 and TRBJ1-5; D is perhaps TRBD1 (5 bases). Trimming shortened V by 6 bases and J by 11 bases, and 20 bases separated the two germline ends. Germline assignment: CDR1 SGHTA and CDR2 FQGNSA. CDR3 length: 14 amino acids. CDR3 sequence reads: CASRTQVGEGAQHF. In nucleotides, the CDR3 is TGTGCCAGCAGAACACAGGTCGGGGAGGGAGCCCAGCATTTT.

V and J are TRBV5-8 and TRBJ2-3; 7 bases line up with TRBD2. J lost 4 bases, V lost 3 bases, and 5 bases had no gene match. CDR1 is SGHTS, CDR2 YDEGEE, per germline. The CDR3 loop spans 14 amino acids. CDR3 nucleotides: TGTGCCAGCAGCTGGGGGGGGGAGCCAGATACGCAGTATTTT. It encodes CASSWGGEPDTQYF.

This chain joins TRBV20-1 and TRBJ1-1; D unclear. Germline values: CDR1 DFQATT, CDR2 SNEGSKA (reference sequence). The CDR3 has 13 amino acids. V lost 3 bases to trimming and J lost 11 bases, with 19 bases between them. In DNA form, the CDR3 reads TGCAGTGCTAGTTGGGTTACCCCACTCAGGGCTTTCTTT. Amino acid sequence: CSASWVTPLRAFF.